Each of the 9 T cell receptor beta chains below was sequenced from the same sample in a study of cytomegalovirus exposure and HLA in healthy donors. The PCR employed 60 Vbeta primers together with 13 Jbeta primers. Sequencing was performed with immunoSEQ multiplex PCR; in TCRdb, only in-frame clones are kept and a portion is missing. The sample lists over 200,000 clones, roughly 68% seen once, with about 2.5% in the top ten. Sequencing was done on a sample of PBMCs. These receptors all stem from a middle-aged man in good health and CMV-seropositive.

The V call is TRBV7-3, the J call TRBJ2-1; 7 bases fit TRBD2. V trimming: 5 bases; J trimming: 6 bases; junction bases outside the gene matches: 7. This CDR3 region has 14 residues. In germline, CDR1 is SGHTA, CDR2 FQGTGA. The CDR3 nucleotides are TGTGCCAGCAGCCCCGGGAGGTCGGCCAATGAGCAGTTCTTC. It specifies CASSPGRSANEQFF.

The genes are TRBV27 and TRBJ2-3; 8 bases fit TRBD1. The junction had 11 bases not matched to a gene; V was cut back by 5 bases and J by 1 base. The CDR3 extends over 17 amino acids. Looked up from germline, CDR1 is MNHEY and CDR2 is SMNVEV (reference sequence). The CDR3 region is CASSPGQGDAGTDTQYF. CDR3 nucleotide sequence: TGTGCCAGCAGTCCCGGACAGGGCGACGCTGGCACAGATACGCAGTATTTT.

This chain's CDR3 is CASSLEPPVGQFF. The CDR3 DNA is TGCGCCAGCAGCTTGGAACCCCCGGTTGGGCAGTTCTTC. This rearrangement joins TRBV5-1 to TRBJ2-1; D gene ambiguous. V was trimmed by 0 bases and J by 12 bases, leaving 13 bases between them. This CDR3 has 13 amino acids. Germline loops: CDR1 SGHRS, CDR2 YFSETQ.

CDR3 bases: TGTGCCAGCGGCCCCGGGACAGGGGACGAGGAGCAGTACTTC. Amino acids: CASGPGTGDEEQYF. The gene calls are TRBV27 and TRBJ2-7, with 10 nucleotides matching TRBD1. The CDR3 length is 14 residues. V shed 8 bases and J 7 bases; nucleotides not matched to a gene: 11. CDR1 and CDR2 from the germline V gene are MNHEY and SMNVEV (reference sequence).

The J gene is TRBJ2-3, the V gene TRBV6-5; TRBD2 is a possible D gene (7 bases). The CDR3 length is 16 residues. Per germline, CDR1 MNHEY and CDR2 SVGAGI. The V end lost 2 bases, the J end lost 8 bases, and 20 bases lay between the germline ends. CDR3 loop: CASSYSGGANPGTQYF. The CDR3 DNA reads as TGTGCCAGCAGTTACAGTGGGGGGGCGAACCCTGGTACGCAGTATTTT.

The chain recombines TRBV13 with TRBJ1-2; TRBD1 aligns across 7 bases. The germline V gene encodes CDR1 PRHDT and CDR2 FYEKMQ (reference sequence). J lost 8 bases, V lost 3 bases, and 6 bases had no gene match. This CDR3 is built from 13 residues. DNA for the CDR3: TGTGCCAGCAGCTTCACAGGGGTGGAAGGCTACACCTTC. This encodes CASSFTGVEGYTF.

This clone was seen a single time. V gene TRBV4-2 combines with J gene TRBJ2-7, with a possible D match to TRBD1 (6 bases). Germline-derived CDR1 and CDR2 are LGHNA and YNFKEQ. This CDR3 comprises 15 residues. The V end was cut by 0 bases, the J end by 2 bases, with 11 bases between. CDR3 coding DNA: TGTGCCAGCAGCCAAGAATGGACAGACGCCTACGAGCAGTACTTC. Amino acids: CASSQEWTDAYEQYF.

This clone occurred a few times. This chain connects TRBV7-6 to TRBJ1-1; D may be TRBD1 (5 bases). The V end was cut by 5 bases, the J end by 1 base, with 11 bases between. The CDR3 is 14 residues long. Germline V gives CDR1 SGHVS, CDR2 FNYEAQ. The CDR3 sequence: CASSTGLQNTEAFF. The DNA of the CDR3 is TGTGCCAGCAGCACGGGACTCCAGAACACTGAAGCTTTCTTT.

A remark on this clone: An end of the junction differs from the germline gene, which may be a read error. The chain links TRBV7-9 to TRBJ1-2, with a weak D call TRBD1 (5 bases). This CDR3 comprises 15 residues. Germline lookup yields CDR1 SEHNR and CDR2 FQNEAQ (reference sequence). CDR3 protein: CSSSLKGSGWDGYTF. CDR3 DNA sequence: TGTTCCAGCAGCTTAAAAGGGTCAGGGTGGGATGGCTACACCTTC.